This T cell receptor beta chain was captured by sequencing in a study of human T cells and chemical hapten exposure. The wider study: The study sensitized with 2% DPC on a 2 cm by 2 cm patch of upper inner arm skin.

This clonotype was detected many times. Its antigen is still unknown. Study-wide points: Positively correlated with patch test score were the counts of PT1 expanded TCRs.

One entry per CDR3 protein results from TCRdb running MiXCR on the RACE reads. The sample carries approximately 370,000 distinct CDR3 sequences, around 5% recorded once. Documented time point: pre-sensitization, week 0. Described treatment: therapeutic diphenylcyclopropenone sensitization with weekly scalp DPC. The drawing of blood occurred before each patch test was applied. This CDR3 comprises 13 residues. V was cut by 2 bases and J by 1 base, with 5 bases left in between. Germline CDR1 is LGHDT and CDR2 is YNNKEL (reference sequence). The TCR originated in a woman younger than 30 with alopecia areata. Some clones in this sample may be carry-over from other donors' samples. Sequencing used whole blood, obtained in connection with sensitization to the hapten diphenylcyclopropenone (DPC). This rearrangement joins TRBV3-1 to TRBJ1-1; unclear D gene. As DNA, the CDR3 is TGTGCCAGCAGCCAAAACGAGAACACTGAAGCTTTCTTT. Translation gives CASSQNENTEAFF.